This record covers a single T cell receptor (beta chain). Its recognized antigen is unknown. There are no base qualities to consult, and no much larger clone falls within one base. The cohort consisted of hundreds of healthy bone marrow donors. At the time of sampling, all cohort members were nominally healthy, though unrecorded immune exposures were likely present. The donor tested CMV seropositive and was one of the 289 seropositive cohort members. A peripheral blood sample was collected from each donor, and TCR beta sequencing was performed on peripheral blood mononuclear cells. Genomic DNA was extracted from the blood cell samples with the Qiagen DNeasy Blood Extraction Kit. Library preparation was by the immunoSEQ multiplex PCR assay. For the multiplex PCR, a mixture combining 60 forward primers for TCR Vbeta segments and 13 reverse primers for TCR Jbeta segments was used. Amplification of the CDR3 region of rearranged TCR beta genes was performed with a multiplex PCR assay on genomic DNA. On the Illumina HiSeq System, the amplified TCR beta libraries were sequenced as 87-base-pair reads. The published analysis was carried out like this. Across the 640 or so repertoires, a later analysis counted some 81 million unique TCR beta chains, about 10 million of which were shared by at least two donors. Raw reads were error-corrected and collapsed into unique sequences by a nearest-neighbor algorithm in which closely related sequences were merged to remove PCR and sequencing errors. Alignment of CDR3 sequences to IMGT reference sequences was used to assign V, D and J gene segments. Each retained sequence needed at least a six-nucleotide match to both a V gene segment and a J gene segment. A rearrangement counted as productive if the CDR3 had no stop codons and remained in frame with V and J, and every other rearrangement counted as non-productive. Following IMGT convention, CDR3 was defined as the stretch from the second conserved V-encoded cysteine to the conserved J-encoded phenylalanine. Sequences without an unambiguous match to a single V gene segment were excluded from the earlier analysis of 450 to 750 of the donors. In an earlier analysis of some 590 of the donors, a V segment was called functional when productive rearrangements were above 56.7%, and segregating when the standard deviation between donors exceeded 5%. A statistical classification framework was built for diagnosing cytomegalovirus status from the catalog of TCR beta chain sequences. In a later analysis, TCR nucleotide sequences were compared against IMGT/GENE-DB human TR gene sequences so that V and J genes could be assigned. In a later analysis, CDR3 sequences and most-parsimonious VDJ recombination scenarios were assigned using the TCRdist pipeline. A later analysis defined each TCR beta chain by its CDR3 amino acid sequence plus V-gene family, and excluded reads lacking a unique V-gene family. To address suspected cross-contamination and a sequencing artifact, a later analysis removed a few hundred highly shared, low-generation-probability nucleotide sequences. In a later analysis, a clonal expansion index was calculated for each public chain from normalized within-repertoire ranks of inferred template counts. In a later analysis, generation probabilities were computed with a VDJ recombination model fitted to out-of-frame rearrangements, and the resulting probabilities were checked against IGoR. In a later analysis, TCR-TCR, TCR-HLA and TCR-CMV co-occurrence was scored with hypergeometric tests, and a repertoire-size bias correction was applied to TCR pairs. A later analysis estimated false discovery rates by permuting HLA or CMV assignments 20 times. A later analysis grouped co-occurring TCRs with DBSCAN, adding TCRdist sequence similarity when clustering within HLA-allele-positive subsets. Repertoires with fewer than 30,000 or more than 120,000 public chains were left out of co-occurrence clustering, as were five repertoires with anomalous nucleotide sharing. Entries here come from immuneACCESS through TCRdb and include only in-frame sequences with V and J called. Some clones fail to appear in such tables; in the studies checked, an unresolved V gene covers under half of the shortfall, and the cause of the remainder is unknown. V and J calls and clone size come straight from that table; D and trimming were deduced from the DNA. Across this sample there are about 140,000 clones, with about 80% seen only once. The ten most abundant clones make up around 4.3% of the sample.

This sample was included in a study of cytomegalovirus exposure and HLA in healthy donors listed by TCRdb under 2017. About the study as a whole: In an earlier analysis of fewer than 750 of the donors, 276 Gb of sequence data and some 100 million unique TCR beta sequences from 150 million to 200 million T cells were reported. The study profiled the T cell repertoires of hundreds of subjects by immunosequencing and related them to cytomegalovirus serostatus. HLA typing included class I and class II loci at four-digit resolution. Besides the first cohort of 666 subjects, a separate validation cohort made up of over 95 different subjects was used. The aim of the study was to test whether cataloging public T cell receptors could identify signatures of past pathogen exposure. Four to six DR-DQ haplotypes were handled as single units for association and clustering, since linkage in the cohort was strong. Of the 300 to 450 genotyped donors, approximately 83% fell in the genetic ancestry cluster associated with self-reported Caucasian donors. The number of donors typed differed by locus, with about 629-630 for A, B, C, DRB1 and DQB1, 522 for DQA1, over 600 for DPA1, and some 450 for DPB1. An early release covering 550 to 700 HLA-typed donors comprised 250 to 350 gigabases of sequencing data and approximately 80 million unique TCR sequences. A later analysis re-examined previously published TCR beta repertoires from more than 600 donors and added high-resolution HLA genotyping to investigate patterns of TCR occurrence. To predict cytomegalovirus infection status, the study combined high-throughput TCR immunosequencing, statistical association of individual TCRs with disease status, and machine learning. Alongside the repertoire data, information on donor age, sex, ethnicity and CMV serostatus was compiled. Among around 400 genotyped donors of the cohort, an average of approximately 240,000 unique TCR beta nucleotide sequences was sequenced per donor, of which approximately 19% were non-productive. An earlier analysis of more than 450 of the donors used high-throughput TCR beta sequencing to judge whether each TCR beta V gene segment behaved as functional or pseudogenic. In the later analysis, no new phenotypic data were used to find candidate immune exposures; instead, reliance was placed on TCR beta sequences and their occurrence across donors. A later genetic analysis took genome-wide SNP genotypes for about 65% of the roughly 670 donors and used that subset as a discovery cohort. Every repertoire in the discovery cohort had been generated on one and the same sequencing platform. Broader findings and caveats from the paper: In both the original and validation cohorts, the classifier was reported to diagnose cytomegalovirus status with high specificity and sensitivity. An earlier analysis of some 560 of the donors showed that most TCR beta V segments appeared in productive rearrangements either about 90% or about 30% of the time, which broadly matched IMGT annotations. Roughly uniform sequencing depth across donors was assumed in presence/absence analyses, although this assumption may not hold. A later analysis found that most CMV-associated TCR beta chains appeared HLA-restricted, with HLA associations seemingly driven largely by CMV exposure. V-gene and J-gene trimming of TCR beta chains was associated with a missense DCLRE1C variant in a later genetic analysis, and the association was replicated in an independent cohort. A total of about 150 TCR beta chains were listed by the study as associated with cytomegalovirus. The cohort was sequenced for TCR beta chains only, and without alpha or paired-chain data the features that could be detected were limited. In a later analysis, HLA-associated TCR beta chains were found to be more clonally expanded and to have lower generation probabilities than equally common non-associated chains. Immune exposure information for the cohort was limited to CMV serostatus. HLA typing was unavailable for some donors at each locus, so association tests used only the typed subset. In a later analysis, several top co-occurrence clusters were reported to appear linked to parvovirus B19, influenza, CMV and Epstein-Barr virus. Specific HLA alleles were associated with 16,951 TCR beta sequences at a false discovery rate of 0.05 in a later analysis. Most TCR sequences were observed very rarely across donors, whereas some public TCRs were present in many individuals. Linkage disequilibrium might explain the correlated functional status among segregating V segments, but an unknown experimental factor could not be ruled out. In vitro tests confirmed that a few of the cytomegalovirus-associated TCR beta chains recognize cytomegalovirus antigens. A cluster of highly shared sequence variants was judged likely to represent a technical artifact of the sequencing pipeline. A later analysis found that TCR association rates varied across HLA loci, with DRB1 alleles showing the most associated TCRs and HLA-C alleles the fewest. A further reported finding was that TCR beta sequences accurately predicted the HLA-A and HLA-B alleles for most subjects in the first cohort. In a later genetic analysis, fewer N-insertions in productive TCRs were reported among donors in an Asian-associated ancestry cluster than the roughly 700-donor mean. The earlier analysis of approximately 540 of the donors excluded roughly 17 rarely observed V segments, including chromosome 9 orphons, because counts were too low. The authors suggested that the approach could potentially be extended to other disease states and immunological phenotypes. Strong co-occurrence of HLA alleles, especially DR and DQ, made assigning TCR associations to individual alleles difficult. Some IMGT-functional V segments, including TRBV6-2 and TRBV6-3, could not be distinguished by the 87-base-pair reads and were therefore excluded.

Per the germline V gene, SGHRS is the CDR1 and YFSETQ is the CDR2. For this chain, trimming is 0 bases at the V end and 13 bases at the J end, and the number of junction bases without a gene match is 12. The CDR3, from cysteine to phenylalanine, totals 16 residues. CDR3 DNA only is kept here, 48 bases in frame from base 1. The TCR sequence derives from a man aged 35 to 55 in good health and CMV-seropositive. The chain is encoded by TRBV5-1 joined to TRBJ2-5, with TRBD2 matching 13 junction bases. Sample: PBMCs. The bases read TGCGCCAGCAGCTTGGCACCTGGGACTAGCGGGACGTCCTGGTACTTC. Translation gives CASSLAPGTSGTSWYF.